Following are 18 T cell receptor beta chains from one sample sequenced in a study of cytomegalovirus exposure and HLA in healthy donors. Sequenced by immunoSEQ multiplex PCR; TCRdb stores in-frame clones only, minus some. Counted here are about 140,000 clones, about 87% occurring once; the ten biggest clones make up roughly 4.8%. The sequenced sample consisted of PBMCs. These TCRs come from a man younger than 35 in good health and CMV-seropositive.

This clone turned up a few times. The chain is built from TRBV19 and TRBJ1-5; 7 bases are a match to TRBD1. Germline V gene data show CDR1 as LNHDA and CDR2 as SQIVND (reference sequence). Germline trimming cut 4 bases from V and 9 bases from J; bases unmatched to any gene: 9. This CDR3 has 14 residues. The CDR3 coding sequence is TGTGCCAGTAGTACACGACAGGGTACGGGGCCCCAGCATTTT. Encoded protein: CASSTRQGTGPQHF.

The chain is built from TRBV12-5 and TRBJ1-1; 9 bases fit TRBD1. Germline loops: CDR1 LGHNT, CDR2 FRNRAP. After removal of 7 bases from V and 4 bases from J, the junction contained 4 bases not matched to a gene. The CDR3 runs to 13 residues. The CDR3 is CASAPTGGTEAFF. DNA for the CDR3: TGTGCTAGTGCCCCGACAGGGGGCACTGAAGCTTTCTTT.

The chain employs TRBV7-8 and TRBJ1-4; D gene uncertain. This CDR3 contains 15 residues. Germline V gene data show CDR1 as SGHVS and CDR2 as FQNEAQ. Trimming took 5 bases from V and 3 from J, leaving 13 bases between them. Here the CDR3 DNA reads TGTGCCAGCAGCATTCCCGGAGACCCTAATGAAAAACTGTTTTTT. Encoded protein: CASSIPGDPNEKLFF. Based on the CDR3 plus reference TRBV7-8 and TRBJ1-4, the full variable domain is GAGVSQSPRYKVAKRGQDVALRCDPISGHVSLFWYQQALGQGPEFLTYFQNEAQLDKSGLPSDRFFAERPEGSVSTLKIQRTQQEDSAVYLCASSIPGDPNEKLFFGSGTQLSVL.

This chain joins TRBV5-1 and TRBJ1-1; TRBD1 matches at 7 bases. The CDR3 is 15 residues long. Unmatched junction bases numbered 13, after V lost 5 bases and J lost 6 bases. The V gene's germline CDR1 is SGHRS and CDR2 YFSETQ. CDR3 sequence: CASRTTQGLIPEAFF. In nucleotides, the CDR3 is TGCGCCAGCAGGACCACACAGGGGTTAATCCCTGAAGCTTTCTTT.

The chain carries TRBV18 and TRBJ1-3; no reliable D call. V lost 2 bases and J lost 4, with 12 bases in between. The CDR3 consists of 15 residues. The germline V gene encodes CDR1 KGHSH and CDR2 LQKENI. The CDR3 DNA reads TGTGCCAGCTCACCAAAACGGGATTTAGGAAACACCATATATTTT. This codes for CASSPKRDLGNTIYF.

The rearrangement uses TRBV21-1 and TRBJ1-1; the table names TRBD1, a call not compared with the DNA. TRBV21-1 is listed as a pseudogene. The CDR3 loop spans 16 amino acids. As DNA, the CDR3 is TGTGCCAGCAGCAAAGGCATGTTCTACAGTGACACTGAAGCTTTCTTT. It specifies CASSKGMFYSDTEAFF.

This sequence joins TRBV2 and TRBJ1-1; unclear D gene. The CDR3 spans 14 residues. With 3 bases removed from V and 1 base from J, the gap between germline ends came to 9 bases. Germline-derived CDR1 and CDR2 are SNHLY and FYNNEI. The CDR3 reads CASSEEGENTEAFF. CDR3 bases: TGTGCCAGCAGTGAGGAGGGCGAGAACACTGAAGCTTTCTTT.

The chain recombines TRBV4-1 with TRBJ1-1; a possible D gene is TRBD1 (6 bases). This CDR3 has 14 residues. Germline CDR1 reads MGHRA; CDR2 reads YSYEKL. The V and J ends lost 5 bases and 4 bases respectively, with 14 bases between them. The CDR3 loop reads CASSRGRAGTEAFF. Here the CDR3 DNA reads TGCGCCAGCAGCAGGGGGAGGGCGGGCACTGAAGCTTTCTTT.

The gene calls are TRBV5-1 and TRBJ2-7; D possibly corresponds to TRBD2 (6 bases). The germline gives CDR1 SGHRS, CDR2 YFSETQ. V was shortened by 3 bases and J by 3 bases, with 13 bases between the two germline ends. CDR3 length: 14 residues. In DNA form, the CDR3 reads TGCGCCAGCAGCTCGAGCGGGTCTGGCTACGAGCAGTACTTC. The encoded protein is CASSSSGSGYEQYF.

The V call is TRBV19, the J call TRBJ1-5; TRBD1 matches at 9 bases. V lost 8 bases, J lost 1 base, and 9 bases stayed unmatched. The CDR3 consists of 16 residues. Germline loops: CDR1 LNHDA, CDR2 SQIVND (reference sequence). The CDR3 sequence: CASRTGVATSNQPQHF. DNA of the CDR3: TGTGCCAGTCGGACAGGGGTAGCGACGAGCAATCAGCCCCAGCATTTT.

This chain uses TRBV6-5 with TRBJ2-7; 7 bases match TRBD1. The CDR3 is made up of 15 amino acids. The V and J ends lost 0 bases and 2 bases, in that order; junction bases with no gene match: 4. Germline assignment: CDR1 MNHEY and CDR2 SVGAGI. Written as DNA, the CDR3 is TGTGCCAGCAGTTACTCCTGGCAGGGGGCCTACGAGCAGTACTTC. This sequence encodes CASSYSWQGAYEQYF.

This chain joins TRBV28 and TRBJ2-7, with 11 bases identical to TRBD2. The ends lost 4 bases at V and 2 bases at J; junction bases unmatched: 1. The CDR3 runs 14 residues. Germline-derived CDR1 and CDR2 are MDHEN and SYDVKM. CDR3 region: CASSYSGRAYEQYF. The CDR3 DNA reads TGTGCCAGCAGTTATAGCGGGAGGGCCTACGAGCAGTACTTC.

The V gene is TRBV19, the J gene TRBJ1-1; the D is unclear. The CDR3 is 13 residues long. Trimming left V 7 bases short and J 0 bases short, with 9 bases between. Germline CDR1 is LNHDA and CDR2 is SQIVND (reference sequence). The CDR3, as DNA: TGTGCCAGTATTGGGAGAATGAACACTGAAGCTTTCTTT. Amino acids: CASIGRMNTEAFF.

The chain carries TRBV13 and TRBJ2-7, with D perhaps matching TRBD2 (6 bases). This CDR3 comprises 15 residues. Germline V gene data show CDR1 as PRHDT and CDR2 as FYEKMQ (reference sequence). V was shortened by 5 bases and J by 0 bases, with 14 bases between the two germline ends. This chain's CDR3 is CASSLLASASYEQYF. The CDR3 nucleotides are TGTGCCAGCAGCCTCCTGGCTAGCGCCTCCTACGAGCAGTACTTC.

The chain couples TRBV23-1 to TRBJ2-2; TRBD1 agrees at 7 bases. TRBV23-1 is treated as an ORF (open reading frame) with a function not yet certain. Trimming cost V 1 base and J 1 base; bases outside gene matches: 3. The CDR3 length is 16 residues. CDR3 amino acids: CASSQLGQKNTGELFF. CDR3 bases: TGCGCCAGCAGTCAATTGGGACAGAAGAACACCGGGGAGCTGTTTTTT.

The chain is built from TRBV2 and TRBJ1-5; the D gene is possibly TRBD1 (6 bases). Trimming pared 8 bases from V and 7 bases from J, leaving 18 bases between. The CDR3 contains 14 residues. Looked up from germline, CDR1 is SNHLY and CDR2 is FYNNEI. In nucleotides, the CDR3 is TGTGCCAGCTTGGGGGCGCCAGGGCAGCAGCCCCAGCATTTT. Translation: CASLGAPGQQPQHF.

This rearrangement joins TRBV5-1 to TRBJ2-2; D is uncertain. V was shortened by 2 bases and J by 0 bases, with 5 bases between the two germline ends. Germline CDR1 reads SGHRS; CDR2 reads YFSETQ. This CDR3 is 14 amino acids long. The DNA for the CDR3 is TGCGCCAGCAGCTTTTCCGCGAACACCGGGGAGCTGTTTTTT. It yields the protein CASSFSANTGELFF. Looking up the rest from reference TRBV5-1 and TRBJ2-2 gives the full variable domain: KAGVTQTPRYLIKTRGQQVTLSCSPISGHRSVSWYQQTPGQGLQFLFEYFSETQRNKGNFPGRFSGRQFSNSRSEMNVSTLELGDSALYLCASSFSANTGELFFGEGSRLTVL.

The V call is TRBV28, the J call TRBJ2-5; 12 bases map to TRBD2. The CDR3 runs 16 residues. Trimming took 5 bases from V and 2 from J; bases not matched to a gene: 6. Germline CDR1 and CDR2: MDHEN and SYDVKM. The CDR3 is CASSPSSGGVQETQYF. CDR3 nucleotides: TGTGCCAGCAGTCCGTCTAGCGGGGGGGTACAAGAGACCCAGTACTTC.